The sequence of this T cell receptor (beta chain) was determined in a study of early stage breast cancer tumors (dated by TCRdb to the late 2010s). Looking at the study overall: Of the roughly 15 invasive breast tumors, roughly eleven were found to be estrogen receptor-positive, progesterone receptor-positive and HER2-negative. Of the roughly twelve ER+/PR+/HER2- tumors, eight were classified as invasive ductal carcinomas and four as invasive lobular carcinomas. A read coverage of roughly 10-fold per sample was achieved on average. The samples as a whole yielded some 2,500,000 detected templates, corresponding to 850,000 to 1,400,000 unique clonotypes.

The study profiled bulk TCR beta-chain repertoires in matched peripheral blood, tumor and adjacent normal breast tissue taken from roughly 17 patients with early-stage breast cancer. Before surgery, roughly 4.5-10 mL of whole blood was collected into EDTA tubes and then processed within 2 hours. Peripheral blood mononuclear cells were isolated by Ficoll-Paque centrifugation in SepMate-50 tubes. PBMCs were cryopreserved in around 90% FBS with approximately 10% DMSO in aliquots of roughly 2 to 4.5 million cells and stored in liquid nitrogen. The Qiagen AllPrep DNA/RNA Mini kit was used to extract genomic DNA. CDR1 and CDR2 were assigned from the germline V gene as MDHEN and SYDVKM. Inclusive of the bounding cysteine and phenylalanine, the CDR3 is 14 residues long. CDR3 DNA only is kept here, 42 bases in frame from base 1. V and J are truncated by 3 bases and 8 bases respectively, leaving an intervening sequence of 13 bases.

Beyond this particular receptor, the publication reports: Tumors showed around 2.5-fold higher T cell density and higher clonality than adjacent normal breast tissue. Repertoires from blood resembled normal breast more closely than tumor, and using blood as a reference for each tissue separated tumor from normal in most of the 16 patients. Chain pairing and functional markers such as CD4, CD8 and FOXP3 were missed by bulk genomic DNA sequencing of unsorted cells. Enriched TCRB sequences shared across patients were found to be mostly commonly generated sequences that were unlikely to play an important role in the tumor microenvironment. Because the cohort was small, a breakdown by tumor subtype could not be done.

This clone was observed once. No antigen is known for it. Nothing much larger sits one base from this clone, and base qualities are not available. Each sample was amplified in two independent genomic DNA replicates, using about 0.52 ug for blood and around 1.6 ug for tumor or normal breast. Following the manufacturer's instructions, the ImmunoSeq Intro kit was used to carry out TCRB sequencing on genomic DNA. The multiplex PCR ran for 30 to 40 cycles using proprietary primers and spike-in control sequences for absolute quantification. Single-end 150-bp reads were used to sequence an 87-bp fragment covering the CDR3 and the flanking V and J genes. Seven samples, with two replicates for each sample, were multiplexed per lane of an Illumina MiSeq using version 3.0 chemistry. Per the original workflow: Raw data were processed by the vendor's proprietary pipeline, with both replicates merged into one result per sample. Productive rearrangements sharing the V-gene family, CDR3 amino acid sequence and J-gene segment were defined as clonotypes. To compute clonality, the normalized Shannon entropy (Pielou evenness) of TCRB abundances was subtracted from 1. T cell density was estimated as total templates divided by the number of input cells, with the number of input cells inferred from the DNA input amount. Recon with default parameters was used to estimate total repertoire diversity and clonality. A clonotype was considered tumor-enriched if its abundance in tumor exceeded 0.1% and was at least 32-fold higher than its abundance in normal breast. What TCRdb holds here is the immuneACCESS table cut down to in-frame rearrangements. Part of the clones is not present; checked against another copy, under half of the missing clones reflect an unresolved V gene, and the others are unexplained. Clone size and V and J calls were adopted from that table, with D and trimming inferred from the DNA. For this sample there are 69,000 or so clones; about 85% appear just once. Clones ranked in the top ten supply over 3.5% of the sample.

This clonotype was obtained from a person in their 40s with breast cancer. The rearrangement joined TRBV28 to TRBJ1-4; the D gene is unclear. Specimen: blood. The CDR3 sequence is CASSFPRWGEKLFF. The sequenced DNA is TGTGCCAGCAGTTTCCCCCGGTGGGGAGAAAAACTGTTTTTT. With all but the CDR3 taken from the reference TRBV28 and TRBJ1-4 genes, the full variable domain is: DVKVTQSSRYLVKRTGEKVFLECVQDMDHENMFWYRQDPGLGLRLIYFSYDVKMKEKGDIPEGYSVSREKKERFSLILESASTNQTSMYLCASSFPRWGEKLFFGSGTQLSVL.